The T cell receptor beta chain described here comes from a study of CD8 T cells in Susac syndrome. Roughly 0.45 to 1 ug RNA was reverse transcribed with random hexamers. Amplification of the TCR beta CDR3 was carried out by immunoSEQ multiplex PCR, which spanned a total of 54 Vbeta and 13 Jbeta segments. Each CDR3 protein is one row after TCRdb ran MiXCR on the immunoSEQ multiplex PCR reads. The sample records approximately 170,000 distinct CDR3 sequences, about 91% being singletons. Comments on this clonotype: Its antigen remains unknown.

Notes on the study in general: It was acknowledged by the study that relatively few individuals were included in its TCR sequencing and HLA analysis.

CD8+ and CD4+ T cells from blood underwent TCR beta sequencing, which was carried out in a high-throughput format. Negative isolation yielded CD4+ and CD8+ T cells, and FACS enriched TEMRA cells. Germline V lookup: CDR1 SNHLY, CDR2 FYNNEI. This CDR3 is 11 amino acids long. Trimming took 5 bases from V and 8 from J, leaving 8 bases between them. What was sequenced was CD4+ T cells from PBMCs. The TCR originated in a human donor in good health. The V and J genes are TRBV2 and TRBJ2-3; D call uncertain. The CDR3 DNA reads as TGTGCCAGCAGTCGAAGTGGTACGCAGTATTTT. Translated, it gives CASSRSGTQYF.